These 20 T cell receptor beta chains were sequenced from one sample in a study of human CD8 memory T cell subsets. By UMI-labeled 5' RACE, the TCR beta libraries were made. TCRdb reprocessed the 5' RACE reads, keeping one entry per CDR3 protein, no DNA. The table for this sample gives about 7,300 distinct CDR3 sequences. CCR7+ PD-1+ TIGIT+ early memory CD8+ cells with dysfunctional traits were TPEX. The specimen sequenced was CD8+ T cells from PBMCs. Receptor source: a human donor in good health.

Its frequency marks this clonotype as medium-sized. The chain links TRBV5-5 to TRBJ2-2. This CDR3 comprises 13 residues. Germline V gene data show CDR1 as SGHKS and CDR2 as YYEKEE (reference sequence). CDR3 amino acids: CASSLWDTGELFF. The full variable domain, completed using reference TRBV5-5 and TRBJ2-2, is DAGVTQSPTHLIKTRGQQVTLRCSPISGHKSVSWYQQVLGQGPQFIFQYYEKEERGRGNFPDRFSARQFPNYSSELNVNALLLGDSALYLCASSLWDTGELFFGEGSRLTVL.

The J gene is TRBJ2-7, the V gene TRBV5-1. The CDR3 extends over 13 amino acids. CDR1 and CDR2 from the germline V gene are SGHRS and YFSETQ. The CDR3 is CASSLPVPYEQYF.

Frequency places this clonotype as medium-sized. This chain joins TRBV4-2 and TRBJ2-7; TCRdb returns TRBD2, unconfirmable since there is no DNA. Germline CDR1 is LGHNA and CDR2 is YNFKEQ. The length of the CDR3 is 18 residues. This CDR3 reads CASSQSGPTSGISYEQYF.

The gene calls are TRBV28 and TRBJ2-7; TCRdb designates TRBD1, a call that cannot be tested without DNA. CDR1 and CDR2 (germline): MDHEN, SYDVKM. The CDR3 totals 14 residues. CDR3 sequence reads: CASSLQGAEYEQYF.

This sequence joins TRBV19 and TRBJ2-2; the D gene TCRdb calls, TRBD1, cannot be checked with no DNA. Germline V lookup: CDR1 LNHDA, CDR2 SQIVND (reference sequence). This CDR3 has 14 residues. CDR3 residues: CASKTGVYTGELFF.

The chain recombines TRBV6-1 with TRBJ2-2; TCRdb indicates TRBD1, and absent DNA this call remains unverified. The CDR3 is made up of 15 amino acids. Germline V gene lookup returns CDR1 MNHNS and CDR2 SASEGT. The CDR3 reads CASTTWGAGTGELFF.

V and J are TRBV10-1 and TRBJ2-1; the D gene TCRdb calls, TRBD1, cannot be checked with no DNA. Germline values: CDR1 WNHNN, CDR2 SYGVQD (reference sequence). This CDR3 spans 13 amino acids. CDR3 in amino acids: CASRTTGSNEQFF.

CDR3 sequence reads: CASSVQGAAYNEQFF. V gene TRBV9 combines with J gene TRBJ2-1. The length of the CDR3 is 15 residues. CDR1 and CDR2 from the germline V gene are SGDLS and YYNGEE.

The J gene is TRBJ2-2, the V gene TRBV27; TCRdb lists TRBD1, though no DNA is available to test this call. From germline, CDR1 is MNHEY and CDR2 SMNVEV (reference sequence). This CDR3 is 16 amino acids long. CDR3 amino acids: CASTRGTGAVTGELFF.

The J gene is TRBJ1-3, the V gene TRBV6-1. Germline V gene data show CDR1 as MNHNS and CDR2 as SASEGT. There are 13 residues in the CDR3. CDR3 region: CASSGDSGNTIYF.

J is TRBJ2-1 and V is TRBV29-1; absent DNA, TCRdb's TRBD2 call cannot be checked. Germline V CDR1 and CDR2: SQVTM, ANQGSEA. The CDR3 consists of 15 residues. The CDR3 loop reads CSALLATAAGNEQFF.

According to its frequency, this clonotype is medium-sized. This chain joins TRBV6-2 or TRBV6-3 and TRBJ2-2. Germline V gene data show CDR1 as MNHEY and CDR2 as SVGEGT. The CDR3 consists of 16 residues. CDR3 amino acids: CASSPLRAANTGELFF.

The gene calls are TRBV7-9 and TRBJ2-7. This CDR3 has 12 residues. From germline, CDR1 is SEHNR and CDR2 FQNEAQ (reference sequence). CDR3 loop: CASSPANYEQYF.

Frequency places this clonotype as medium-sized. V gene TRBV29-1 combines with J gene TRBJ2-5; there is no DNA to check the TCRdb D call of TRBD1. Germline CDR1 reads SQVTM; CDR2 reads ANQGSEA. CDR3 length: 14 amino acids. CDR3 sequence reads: CSVGGPGHGETQYF.

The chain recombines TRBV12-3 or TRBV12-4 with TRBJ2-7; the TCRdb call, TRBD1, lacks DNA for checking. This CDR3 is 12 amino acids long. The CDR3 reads CASLRDSYEQYF.

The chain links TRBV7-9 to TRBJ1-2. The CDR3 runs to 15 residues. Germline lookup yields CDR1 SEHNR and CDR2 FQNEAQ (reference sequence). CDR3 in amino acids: CASSLEVELNYGYTF.

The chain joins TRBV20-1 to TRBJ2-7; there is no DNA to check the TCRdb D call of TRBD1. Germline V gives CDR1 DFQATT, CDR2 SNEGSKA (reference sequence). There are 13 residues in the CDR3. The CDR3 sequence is CSARGESSYEQYF.

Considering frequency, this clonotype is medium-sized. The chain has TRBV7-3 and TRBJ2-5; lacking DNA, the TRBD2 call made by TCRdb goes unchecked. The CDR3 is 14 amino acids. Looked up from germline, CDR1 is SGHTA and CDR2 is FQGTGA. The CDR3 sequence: CASSPAGYQETQYF.

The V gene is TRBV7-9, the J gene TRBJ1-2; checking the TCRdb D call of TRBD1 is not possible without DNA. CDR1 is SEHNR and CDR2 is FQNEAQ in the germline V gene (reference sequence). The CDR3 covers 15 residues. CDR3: CASSWRTGESYGYTF.

CDR3: CASSKSGSWGYTF. The chain has TRBV7-9 and TRBJ1-2. Germline CDR1 is SEHNR and CDR2 is FQNEAQ (reference sequence). This CDR3 has 13 amino acids.